This TCR beta chain was recorded in a study of response to subunit inactivated influenza vaccine. This clonotype was observed a few times. One entry per CDR3 protein results from TCRdb running MiXCR on the RT-PCR reads. The sample contains under 500,000 distinct CDR3 sequences, about a tenth of which appear only once. CDR3 length: 15 amino acids. Trimming stripped 2 bases from V and 0 bases from J, with 7 bases between. Germline assignment: CDR1 SGHTA and CDR2 FQGNSA. The TCR was taken from a man aged 45-60 years who received an inactivated influenza vaccine. The material sequenced was PBMCs from blood, taken 40 to 50 days after vaccination. This chain joins TRBV7-2 and TRBJ1-4, with no clear D. CDR3 region: CASSLFDATNEKLFF. Written as DNA, the CDR3 is TGTGCCAGCAGCTTATTCGATGCAACTAATGAAAAACTGTTTTTT.